A selection of T cell receptor beta chains follows, all from one sample in a study of post-analysis software for immune sequencing data. One entry per CDR3 protein, called by TCRdb with MiXCR from the PCR reads. Seen here are about 810,000 distinct CDR3 sequences, roughly 58% observed once, and the top ten hold 4.6%. Sequenced material: blood. The source of these receptors is a girl under 18 with multiple sclerosis. Both conserved end residues are part of each CDR3. D genes are given only for firm matches. Clone size is not always given. Where it is, it says once, few, many or a class for expanded clones.

TRBV7-9,NA,NA,14,TRBJ2-7,TGTGCCAGCAGCCCCGAAGGCCACTCCTACGAGCAGTACTTC,CASSPEGHSYEQYF
TRBV10-3,NA,TRBD2,14,TRBJ2-1,TGTGCCATCAGTAAAGTGACTAGCCGGGGTGAGCAGTTCTTC,CAISKVTSRGEQFF
TRBV7-2,NA,TRBD2,16,TRBJ2-1,TGTGCCAGCAGCCTTGCCGGGACTAGCTCGAGGAATGAGCAGTTCTTC,CASSLAGTSSRNEQFF
TRBV5-1,NA,NA,15,TRBJ2-1,TGCGCCAGCAGTGAGGGGCAGAATCTCTACAATGAGCAGTTCTTC,CASSEGQNLYNEQFF
TRBV6-1,few,NA,14,TRBJ1-2,TGTGCCAGCAGTAACACCGGGATCCGATATGGCTACACCTTC,CASSNTGIRYGYTF
TRBV20-1,NA,TRBD2,17,TRBJ2-1,TGCAGTGCTAGAGACCCTAGCGGGGGGAGCTCCTACAATGAGCAGTTCTTC,CSARDPSGGSSYNEQFF
TRBV20-1,NA,NA,14,TRBJ2-5,TGCAGTGCTAGCCCCATGGCGAAACAAGAGACCCAGTACTTC,CSASPMAKQETQYF
TRBV12-3/TRBV12-4,NA,NA,14,TRBJ1-2,TGTGCCAGCAGTTACGGCGTACGGAATTTCGGCTACACCTTC,CASSYGVRNFGYTF
TRBV20-1,few,NA,14,TRBJ1-6,TGCAGTGCTAGGGGGGACATCTTAAGTTCACCCCTCCACTTT,CSARGDILSSPLHF
TRBV7-9,few,TRBD2,17,TRBJ2-7,TGTGCCAGCAGCCCGAGGGCTAGCGGGGGGGCACTCTTCGAGCAGTACTTC,CASSPRASGGALFEQYF
TRBV25-1,NA,NA,12,TRBJ1-6,TGTGCCAGCAGTGCTCAAGGGTCACCCCTCCACTTT,CASSAQGSPLHF
TRBV28,NA,NA,14,TRBJ1-5,TGTGCCAGCAGACCCGGACAGAGCAATCAGCCCCAGCATTTT,CASRPGQSNQPQHF
TRBV25-1,NA,NA,14,TRBJ1-2,TGTGCCAGCAGTGGGAGACTCAACCTGAGGGGCTACACCTTC,CASSGRLNLRGYTF
TRBV5-1,few,TRBD1,14,TRBJ1-1,TGCGCCAGCAGCTTGGCCGGGACAGGCACTGAAGCTTTCTTT,CASSLAGTGTEAFF
TRBV19,NA,NA,15,TRBJ2-6,TGTGCCAGTAGCGAAGTGAGCTCTGGGGCCAACGTCCTGACTTTC,CASSEVSSGANVLTF
TRBV27,NA,NA,17,TRBJ2-3,TGTGCCAGCAGTTTATTAGGCGCGGGGTCTAGCACAGATACGCAGTATTTT,CASSLLGAGSSTDTQYF
TRBV6-5,few,TRBD2,14,TRBJ2-1,TGTGCCAGCAGTCCCCTCAGCGGGAAGGATGAGCAGTTCTTC,CASSPLSGKDEQFF
TRBV14,NA,NA,16,TRBJ1-1,TGTGCCAGCAGCCAAGCTCGGGTGGGTCGAAACACTGAAGCTTTCTTT,CASSQARVGRNTEAFF
TRBV4-1,once,TRBD1,17,TRBJ2-7,TGCGCCAGCAGCCTACTACTGACGGGACAGGGCTCCTACGAGCAGTACTTC,CASSLLLTGQGSYEQYF
TRBV29-1,once,NA,15,TRBJ1-1,TGCAGCGCCCGTGCGACAGACACCCTGAACACTGAAGCTTTCTTT,CSARATDTLNTEAFF
TRBV20-1,NA,TRBD2,17,TRBJ2-1,TGCAGTGCTACCCCTGCGGGGGGGTTTAGCTCCTACAATGAGCAGTTCTTC,CSATPAGGFSSYNEQFF
TRBV12-3/TRBV12-4,few,TRBD2,15,TRBJ2-1,TGTGCCAGCAGTTTTGGGACTAGCGGGGTCAATGAGCAGTTCTTC,CASSFGTSGVNEQFF
TRBV20-1,NA,TRBD1,17,TRBJ2-7,TGCAGTGCTAGATTCATCTCCTACGGGACAGGGGGCCACGAGCAGTACTTC,CSARFISYGTGGHEQYF
TRBV20-1,NA,NA,15,TRBJ1-1,TGCAGTGCTAGAGAGCCGGGGGCTGGTGGCACTGAAGCTTTCTTT,CSAREPGAGGTEAFF
TRBV10-1,NA,NA,14,TRBJ2-7,TGCGCCAGCAGTGAGTTCAGGGGCCCCGAGGAGCAGTACTTC,CASSEFRGPEEQYF
TRBV2,NA,TRBD1,17,TRBJ2-7,TGTGCCAGCAGACCGGGACAGGGCGACCGAATATACTACGAGCAGTACTTC,CASRPGQGDRIYYEQYF
TRBV7-9,NA,NA,14,TRBJ2-2,TGTGCCAGCAGCCCAGATATTGTCACCGGGGAGCTGTTTTTT,CASSPDIVTGELFF
TRBV29-1,NA,NA,18,TRBJ2-1,TGCAGCGCAAACGGACTGGCTAAAACAAAAAGCTCCTACAATGAGCAGTTCTTC,CSANGLAKTKSSYNEQFF
TRBV5-5,NA,NA,13,TRBJ2-1,TGTGCCAGCAACGAGGGCGTGGAGGAGACCCAGTTCTTC,CASNEGVEETQFF
TRBV12-3/TRBV12-4,NA,NA,14,TRBJ2-7,TGTGCCAGCAGTTTAAGCCCAGGGTCTGACGAGCAGTACTTC,CASSLSPGSDEQYF
TRBV21-1,NA,NA,16,TRBJ2-5,TGTGCCAGCGGAGTAACTAGCGGGGGCTGTCAAGAGACCCAGTACTTC,CASGVTSGGCQETQYF
TRBV13,NA,TRBD2,21,TRBJ2-7,TGTGCCAGCAGCTTACCGGAAGTCGGGATAGCCAGAGCGGGATCGGGTAACACCCAGTACTTC,CASSLPEVGIARAGSGNTQYF
TRBV14,NA,TRBD1,16,TRBJ2-1,TGTGCCAGCAGCAAAGCCCGGGACAGGAGATACAATGAGCAGTTCTTC,CASSKARDRRYNEQFF
TRBV12-3/TRBV12-4,few,NA,14,TRBJ2-7,TGTGCCAGCAGTTTGCTACAGGGCGGCCACGAGCAGTACTTC,CASSLLQGGHEQYF
TRBV5-5,few,NA,15,TRBJ2-6,TGTGCCAGCAGCTTGCAGGCCCAAGGGGCCAACGTCCTGACTTTC,CASSLQAQGANVLTF
TRBV6-5,few,NA,15,TRBJ2-5,TGTGCCAGCAGTTACTCGATAATAACCACAGAGACCCAGTACTTC,CASSYSIITTETQYF
TRBV2,NA,NA,12,TRBJ2-1,TGTGCCAGCAGTGTCTGGGGCAATGAGCAGTTCTTC,CASSVWGNEQFF
TRBV20-1,NA,TRBD2,14,TRBJ2-1,TGCAGTGCTAGTGTAGCGGGAGGGTACAATGAGCAGTTCTTC,CSASVAGGYNEQFF
TRBV7-9,NA,NA,15,TRBJ2-5,TGTGCCAGCAGCCCCTCCGGGGGTCACCAAGAGACCCAGTACTTC,CASSPSGGHQETQYF
TRBV7-2,NA,TRBD2,16,TRBJ2-1,TGTGCCAGCAGCTTAGGAATAGCGGGAGTAATCTATGAGCAGTTCTTC,CASSLGIAGVIYEQFF
TRBV6-5,NA,NA,21,TRBJ2-7,TGTGCCAGCAGTTACCCGGGACAGGCGTCCGGAGCGGGAAAAGTCTCCTACGAGCAGTACTTC,CASSYPGQASGAGKVSYEQYF
TRBV5-1,NA,NA,17,TRBJ2-1,TGCGCCAGCAGCTTGGGGCTAGCGCCGAACTCCTACAATGAGCAGTTCTTC,CASSLGLAPNSYNEQFF
TRBV18,few,TRBD1,14,TRBJ2-5,TGTGCCAGCCAAGACAGGGTAATTCAAGAGACCCAGTACTTC,CASQDRVIQETQYF
TRBV12-5,NA,NA,13,TRBJ2-1,TGTGCTAGCCTGGAAGGCTCCTACAATGAGCAGTTCTTC,CASLEGSYNEQFF
TRBV12-3/TRBV12-4,few,NA,15,TRBJ2-7,TGTGCCAGCAGTTTACGGGGGCCGAGCTCCTACGAGCAGTACTTC,CASSLRGPSSYEQYF
TRBV3-1,NA,TRBD1,13,TRBJ2-7,TGTGCCAGCCGGGACAGGGGTTTTTACGAGCAGTACTTC,CASRDRGFYEQYF
TRBV12-5,NA,NA,16,TRBJ1-2,TGTGCTAGTGGACCTACGGGGGGCAGGGCTAACTATGGCTACACCTTC,CASGPTGGRANYGYTF
TRBV2,NA,NA,15,TRBJ1-2,TGTGCCAGCAGCAAGAAGACTACAGGGTCCGACGGCTACACCTTC,CASSKKTTGSDGYTF
TRBV20-1,NA,TRBD1,15,TRBJ2-5,TGCAGTGCTTGTCTTCCACAGGGGTTGCGAGAGACCCAGTACTTC,CSACLPQGLRETQYF
TRBV7-9,NA,NA,15,TRBJ2-4,TGTGCCAGCAGCTTAGTTGGGGGCCCGAAAAACATTCAGTACTTC,CASSLVGGPKNIQYF
TRBV2,once,TRBD2,14,TRBJ2-3,TGTGCCAGCAGAGCGGGAAAGGGGACAGATACGCAGTATTTT,CASRAGKGTDTQYF
TRBV3-1,once,NA,15,TRBJ2-1,TGTGCCAGCAGCCAAGTACCAGGGAGAGGGAATGAGCAGTTCTTC,CASSQVPGRGNEQFF
TRBV7-2,NA,NA,11,TRBJ2-3,TGTGCCAGCAGCTTACCCGGAACGCAGTATTTT,CASSLPGTQYF
TRBV7-3,NA,NA,15,TRBJ2-2,TGTGCCAGCAGCCTGCTTGGGGCCAGCACCGGGGAGCTGTTTTTT,CASSLLGASTGELFF
TRBV5-6,NA,NA,14,TRBJ2-5,TGTGCCAGCAGCTTGAGTCTAGCGCCAGAGACCCAGTACTTC,CASSLSLAPETQYF
TRBV6-2/TRBV6-3,few,TRBD1,15,TRBJ2-5,TGTGCCAGCAGTTCCCGGACAGGGGCTAAAGAGACCCAGTACTTC,CASSSRTGAKETQYF
TRBV20-1,few,NA,11,TRBJ2-7,TGCAGTGCTAGGGGGACCCACGAGCAGTACTTC,CSARGTHEQYF
TRBV11-2,NA,TRBD2,13,TRBJ2-1,TGTGCCAGCAAATCTCTGGGGAGGGATGAGCAGTTCTTC,CASKSLGRDEQFF
TRBV29-1,NA,NA,12,TRBJ2-1,TGCGGGGGGACCCGCGGTTGGAATGAGCAGTTCTTC,CGGTRGWNEQFF